Presented here are 17 T cell receptor beta chains from one specimen sequenced in a study of patients and donors after allogeneic stem cell transplantation. TCRdb itself ran the RT-PCR reads through MiXCR, one entry per CDR3 protein. The table has 57,000 or so distinct CDR3 sequences, roughly 13% seen once; the top ten hold under 40%. The sample comprised blood, either unsorted or a sorted T cell fraction (not recorded which). These receptors came from a human donor who was either an allogeneic HSCT recipient or a stem cell or donor lymphocyte infusion donor (not recorded which). It is not recorded whose cells these are; they may come from a transplant donor.

This clonotype has ten or more counts. The rearrangement uses TRBV5-1 and TRBJ1-1; TRBD1 might be the D (5 bases). The V gene lost 0 bases and the J gene lost 6 bases, with 21 bases spanning the gap. Germline V gene lookup returns CDR1 SGHRS and CDR2 YFSETQ. This CDR3 region has 17 residues. This CDR3 reads CASSLAGSGEVLPEAFF. The CDR3 DNA is TGCGCCAGCAGCTTGGCCGGATCGGGGGAAGTTCTTCCTGAAGCTTTCTTT.

The genes are TRBV19 and TRBJ1-1, with D perhaps matching TRBD1 (5 bases). CDR3 length: 16 residues. Germline assignment: CDR1 LNHDA and CDR2 SQIVND (reference sequence). V lost 3 bases to trimming and J lost 0 bases, with 14 bases between them. The CDR3 reads CASSMALTDMNTEAFF. The CDR3 nucleotides are TGTGCCAGTAGTATGGCCCTGACGGACATGAACACTGAAGCTTTCTTT.

V and J are TRBV10-1 and TRBJ2-3, with D maybe TRBD2 (6 bases). This CDR3 has 13 amino acids. Between the trimmed V and J ends, which lost 2 bases and 6 bases, there was a span of 9 bases. Germline lookup yields CDR1 WNHNN and CDR2 SYGVQD (reference sequence). The CDR3 here is CASSEGGRDTQYF. In nucleotides, the CDR3 is TGCGCCAGCAGTGAGGGGGGGAGGGATACGCAGTATTTT.

In this sample, this clonotype turned up a few times. J is TRBJ2-5 and V is TRBV20-1, with D possibly being TRBD2 (5 bases). This CDR3 comprises 13 residues. Germline CDR1 is DFQATT and CDR2 is SNEGSKA (reference sequence). Trimming pared 4 bases from V and 5 bases from J, leaving 14 bases between. The CDR3 protein is CSANGLLRETQYF. The CDR3 DNA follows: TGCAGTGCTAATGGACTCCTAAGGGAGACCCAGTACTTC.

This clonotype was picked up many times. DNA of the CDR3: TGTGCCATCAGTGAGCCTGCAGGGGGCCAGGGCTACACCTTC. This translates into CAISEPAGGQGYTF. V and J are TRBV10-3 and TRBJ1-2; TRBD1 matches 8 bases. The CDR3 spans 14 residues. Germline CDR1 ENHRY, CDR2 SYGVKD. Germline trimming cut 2 bases from V and 8 bases from J; bases unmatched to any gene: 7.

The DNA for the CDR3 is TGTGCCAGCAGTTCGACGGTGAACACTGAAGCTTTCTTT. It codes for CASSSTVNTEAFF. The V gene is TRBV6-2 or TRBV6-3, the J gene TRBJ1-1; D uncertain. Deletions cut 4 bases from V and 0 bases from J, with 6 bases between. Germline V lookup: CDR1 MNHEY, CDR2 SVGEGT. The CDR3 covers 13 residues.

The rearrangement joins TRBV27 to TRBJ1-6; 8 bases agree with TRBD1. From germline, CDR1 is MNHEY and CDR2 SMNVEV (reference sequence). This CDR3 comprises 14 residues. V shed 3 bases and J 8 bases; nucleotides not matched to a gene: 3. CDR3 DNA sequence: TGTGCCAGCAGTTTGGACAGGGAATATTCACCCCTCCACTTT. It yields the protein CASSLDREYSPLHF.

Of note for this clonotype: Just one base apart from a much larger clone, this may be a read error. CDR3 region: CATSVFSENIQYF. Here the CDR3 DNA reads TGTGCCACCAGTGTTTTTAGCGAAAACATTCAGTACTTC. The chain has TRBV24-1 and TRBJ2-4; D possibly corresponds to TRBD2 (5 bases). Looked up from germline, CDR1 is KGHDR and CDR2 is SFDVKD. Trimming took off 5 bases at V and 5 bases at J, with 9 bases between the two ends. The CDR3 is 13 residues long.

The V call is TRBV20-1, the J call TRBJ2-7, with TRBD2 as a possible D gene (6 bases). Trimming stripped 5 bases from V and 2 bases from J, with 16 bases between. From germline, CDR1 is DFQATT and CDR2 SNEGSKA (reference sequence). The CDR3 runs 14 residues. This CDR3 is CSAHLASAAYEQYF. CDR3 DNA: TGCAGTGCTCACCTTGCTAGCGCCGCCTACGAGCAGTACTTC.

This clonotype was found a few times. V gene TRBV27 combines with J gene TRBJ2-1, with TRBD2 matching over 10 bases. The germline gives CDR1 MNHEY, CDR2 SMNVEV (reference sequence). The CDR3 runs to 16 residues. J was trimmed by 0 bases and V by 7 bases; bases with no gene match: 6. This CDR3 reads CASNGASGSSYNEQFF. For the CDR3, the DNA is TGTGCCAGCAACGGAGCTAGCGGGAGCTCCTACAATGAGCAGTTCTTC.

CDR3 amino acids: CATGLAGKDTQYF. CDR3 in DNA: TGTGCCACCGGGCTAGCGGGAAAGGATACGCAGTATTTT. The chain links TRBV15 to TRBJ2-3, with 9 bases identical to TRBD2. The CDR3 sequence is 13 residues long. The V gene end was trimmed by 8 bases and the J gene end by 6 bases; junction bases not matched to a gene: 6. Germline assignment: CDR1 LNHNV and CDR2 YYDKDF (reference sequence).

The chain recombines TRBV6-5 with TRBJ2-3; 11 bases are shared with TRBD2. The CDR3 has 18 amino acids. CDR1 is MNHEY and CDR2 is SVGAGI in the germline V gene. The ends lost 0 bases at V and 11 bases at J; junction bases unmatched: 16. The CDR3 reads CASSYSIGTSGTNGGQYF. The CDR3 DNA reads TGTGCCAGCAGTTACTCGATAGGGACTAGCGGAACCAACGGGGGGCAGTATTTT.

This clonotype was detected only a few times. The chain has TRBV12-3 or TRBV12-4 and TRBJ2-5, with 7 bases identical to TRBD2. This CDR3 comprises 16 residues. J lost 4 bases, V lost 5 bases, and 13 bases had no gene match. CDR3 sequence: CASSPSGTDGRETQYF. The DNA for the CDR3 is TGTGCCAGCAGTCCGAGCGGGACGGATGGTCGAGAGACCCAGTACTTC.

This clonotype was seen repeatedly, ten times or more. The chain links TRBV24-1 to TRBJ2-3, with TRBD2 identical over 13 bases. This CDR3 is built from 16 residues. V lost 3 bases to trimming and J lost 3 bases; unmatched junction nucleotides: 2. The germline CDR1 and CDR2 sequences are KGHDR and SFDVKD. The CDR3 DNA follows: TGTGCCACCAGTGATCGGACTAGCGGGAGTACAGATACGCAGTATTTT. This sequence encodes CATSDRTSGSTDTQYF.

This clonotype has at least ten counts. This chain joins TRBV3-1 and TRBJ1-1; D may be TRBD1 (5 bases). Germline assignment: CDR1 LGHDT and CDR2 YNNKEL (reference sequence). Between the trimmed V and J ends, which lost 3 bases and 4 bases, there was a span of 12 bases. This CDR3 has 14 amino acids. CDR3 DNA sequence: TGTGCCAGCAGCCACCGTGTAGGGACCACTGAAGCTTTCTTT. Encoded protein: CASSHRVGTTEAFF.

This clonotype has at least ten counts. The gene calls are TRBV15 and TRBJ1-2; D is uncertain. Trimming removed 3 bases at V and 7 bases at J, with 9 bases between. CDR1 and CDR2 (germline): LNHNV, YYDKDF (reference sequence). The CDR3 has 12 amino acids. The CDR3, as DNA: TGTGCCACCAGCAGGGATTATGGTGGCTACACCTTC. Amino acids: CATSRDYGGYTF.

The V and J genes are TRBV3-1 and TRBJ2-7; D may be TRBD2 (5 bases). Germline values: CDR1 LGHDT, CDR2 YNNKEL (reference sequence). The V end was cut by 2 bases, the J end by 0 bases, with 8 bases between. The CDR3 runs 14 residues. This CDR3 is CASSQTRASYEQYF. The CDR3, as DNA: TGTGCCAGCAGCCAAACGCGGGCCTCCTACGAGCAGTACTTC.